The clone carrying this T cell receptor beta chain was detected a few times. The protocol was immunoSEQ multiplex PCR, while the TCRdb copy is restricted to in-frame clones and leaves out a portion. The data contain some 150,000 clones, approximately 94% of them seen just once; the ten biggest clones take up 14%. This entry is derived from a study of control samples from healthy donors and cancer patients. Trimming took 5 bases from V and 0 from J; bases not matched to a gene: 2. CDR1 and CDR2 (germline): SGHTA, FQGNSA. This CDR3 comprises 15 residues. The chain has TRBV7-2 and TRBJ2-3; the match to TRBD2 covers 10 bases. The sequencing sample was made of PBMCs. The receptor was isolated from a man in his sixties with colorectal cancer. For the CDR3, the DNA is TGTGCCAGCAGCCCACTAGCGGGGAGCACAGATACGCAGTATTTT. Encoded protein: CASSPLAGSTDTQYF.